Detailed here is one T cell receptor (beta chain). The sample originates from a study of OX40 agonist ivuxolimab in advanced cancers. The V and J ends lost 4 bases and 0 bases, in that order; junction bases with no gene match: 8. The germline gives CDR1 SEHNR, CDR2 FQNEAQ (reference sequence). CDR3 size: 17 residues. Clones were read by immunoSEQ multiplex PCR, and TCRdb kept only the in-frame ones, dropping some. The profile shows 50,000 to 70,000 clones, around 84% of them singletons. This receptor was identified in an adult with an advanced solid tumor such as melanoma, head and neck, liver or kidney cancer. The chain combines TRBV7-9 with TRBJ1-3, with TRBD1 identical over 8 bases. The sample was CD4+ or CD8+ T cells sorted from blood, taken in a trial of the OX40 agonist ivuxolimab. CDR3 coding DNA: TGTGCCAGCAGCTCCTCCGGGACAGGAGGCTCTGGAAACACCATATATTTT. This codes for CASSSSGTGGSGNTIYF.